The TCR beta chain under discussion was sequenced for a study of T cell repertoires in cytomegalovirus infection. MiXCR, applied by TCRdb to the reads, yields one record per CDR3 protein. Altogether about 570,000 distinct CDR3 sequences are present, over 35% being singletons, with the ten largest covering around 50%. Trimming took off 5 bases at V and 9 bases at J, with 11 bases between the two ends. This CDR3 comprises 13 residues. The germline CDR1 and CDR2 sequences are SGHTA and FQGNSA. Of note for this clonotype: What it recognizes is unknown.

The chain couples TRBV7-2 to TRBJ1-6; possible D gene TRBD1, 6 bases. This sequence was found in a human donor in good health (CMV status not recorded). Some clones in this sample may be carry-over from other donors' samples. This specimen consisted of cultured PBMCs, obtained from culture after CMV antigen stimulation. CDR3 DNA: TGTGCCAGCAGCATACAACAGGGTTCACCCCTCCACTTT. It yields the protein CASSIQQGSPLHF.